This T cell receptor (beta chain) was sequenced for a study of CD8 T cells in Susac syndrome. Findings and limits, study-wide: That the number of individuals in its TCR sequencing and HLA analysis was relatively small was acknowledged by the study.

With regard to this clonotype: Its matching antigen is unknown.

V was cut by 4 bases and J by 2 bases, with 17 bases left in between. The CDR3 spans 16 residues. Per germline, CDR1 MNHNS and CDR2 SASEGT. RNA was extracted with the RNeasy kit, and a quantity of roughly 0.5 to 1 ug was reverse transcribed using random hexamers. With immunoSEQ multiplex PCR, TCR beta CDR3 was amplified across 54 Vbeta and 13 Jbeta. From the immunoSEQ multiplex PCR reads, TCRdb called clonotypes with MiXCR, one entry per CDR3 protein. This table has 90,000 to 150,000 distinct CDR3 sequences, around nine tenths appearing once. From blood CD8+ and CD4+ T cells, TCR beta sequences were generated. Negative isolation yielded CD4+ and CD8+ T cells, and FACS enriched TEMRA cells.

The V call is TRBV6-1, the J call TRBJ1-1, with D unclear. The TCR was taken from a human donor in good health. The material sequenced was CD4+ T cells from PBMCs. The CDR3 spells CASSAEGSRPNTEAFF. DNA for the CDR3: TGTGCCAGCAGTGCCGAAGGGAGCAGACCCAACACTGAAGCTTTCTTT.